The rows below give T cell receptor beta chains drawn from one sample of a study of blood T cell repertoires in COVID-19. The data were produced by immunoSEQ multiplex PCR, yet TCRdb's version contains in-frame clones alone and is incomplete. The repertoire includes roughly 190,000 clones, 70% to 85% of them detected once, and roughly an eighth sits in the top ten. Sequenced input: peripheral blood. The receptor source for this set is a woman aged 50 to 60 with acute or convalescent COVID-19. Both conserved end residues are part of each CDR3. Each record gives: V gene, D gene, J gene, clone size, CDR3 length, CDR3 protein, CDR3 DNA. D genes are given only for firm matches. Clone size is shown for a subset of rows, as once, few, many or a class of expanded clone.

TRBV3-1/TRBV3-2	NA	TRBJ1-1	few	16	CASSQDGGPGVTEAFF	TGTGCCAGCAGCCAAGATGGTGGGCCAGGGGTGACTGAAGCTTTCTTT
TRBV28	NA	TRBJ1-5	NA	13	CASTPDSFKPQHF	TGTGCCAGCACCCCGGACAGTTTTAAGCCCCAGCATTTT
TRBV6-5	TRBD1	TRBJ2-7	once	14	CASSFGTGGYEQYF	TGTGCCAGCAGTTTCGGGACAGGGGGCTACGAGCAGTACTTC
TRBV19	NA	TRBJ1-5	once	13	CASSITGNQPQHF	TGTGCCAGTAGTATCACGGGCAATCAGCCCCAGCATTTT
TRBV2	NA	TRBJ1-1	NA	14	CASSEGRMNTEAFF	TGTGCCAGCAGTGAGGGGAGGATGAACACTGAAGCTTTCTTT
TRBV5-4	NA	TRBJ1-5	few	13	CASSYNGNQPQHF	TGTGCCAGCAGCTACAACGGGAATCAGCCCCAGCATTTT
TRBV5-1	TRBD1	TRBJ2-5	NA	15	CASSPGQGPQETQYF	TGCGCCAGCAGCCCCGGACAGGGCCCCCAAGAGACCCAGTACTTC
TRBV3-1/TRBV3-2	NA	TRBJ1-2	NA	19	CASSQGVDGGILPNYGYTF	TGTGCCAGCAGCCAAGGTGTCGACGGAGGTATTCTTCCTAACTATGGCTACACCTTC
TRBV30	TRBD2	TRBJ2-7	few	14	CAFRLAGDIDEQYF	TGTGCCTTCCGACTAGCGGGAGATATTGACGAGCAGTACTTC
TRBV25-1	NA	TRBJ1-6	NA	16	CASSEHSGGRNSPLHF	TGTGCCAGCAGTGAGCATTCGGGGGGCCGTAATTCACCCCTCCACTTT
TRBV27	TRBD1	TRBJ2-7	many	15	CASSRTGGAGYEQYF	TGTGCCAGCAGTCGGACAGGGGGCGCGGGTTACGAGCAGTACTTC
TRBV28	TRBD1	TRBJ2-7	NA	14	CASSLWDRLYEQYF	TGTGCCAGCAGTTTGTGGGACAGACTTTACGAGCAGTACTTC
TRBV5-1	NA	TRBJ1-4	NA	15	CASSLVAGSGEKLFF	TGCGCCAGCAGCTTGGTTGCGGGGTCGGGTGAAAAACTGTTTTTT
TRBV7-8	TRBD2	TRBJ2-7	NA	16	CASSLEGAGGPHEQYF	TGTGCCAGCAGCTTAGAGGGAGCGGGAGGGCCCCACGAGCAGTACTTC
TRBV19	TRBD2	TRBJ2-7	NA	17	CASSPRTSGSYTNEQYF	TGTGCCAGTAGTCCACGGACTAGCGGGAGTTACACCAACGAGCAGTACTTC
TRBV6-1	TRBD1	TRBJ1-6	NA	16	CASSDDWDRGNSPLHF	TGTGCCAGCAGTGATGATTGGGACAGGGGTAATTCACCCCTCCACTTT
TRBV7-2	TRBD2	TRBJ2-7	NA	17	CASSLRDGGREPYEQYF	TGTGCCAGCAGCTTACGGGACGGCGGGAGGGAACCCTACGAGCAGTACTTC
TRBV6-6	NA	TRBJ1-3	NA	14	CASSTGGAGNTIYF	TGTGCCAGCAGCACGGGGGGAGCTGGAAACACCATATATTTT
TRBV24-1	NA	TRBJ2-2	NA	15	CATSGPAGRAGELFF	TGTGCCACCAGTGGGCCAGCGGGTCGCGCCGGGGAGCTGTTTTTT
TRBV30	NA	TRBJ2-7	NA	11	CAWKQNYEQYF	TGTGCCTGGAAACAGAACTACGAGCAGTACTTC
TRBV7-2	TRBD2	TRBJ2-1	NA	16	CASSQEAGVSYNEQFF	TGTGCCAGCAGCCAGGAAGCGGGAGTGTCCTACAATGAGCAGTTCTTC
TRBV5-1	NA	TRBJ1-2	NA	14	CASSPRAGNYGYTF	TGCGCCAGCAGCCCCAGGGCAGGGAACTATGGCTACACCTTC
TRBV11-2	NA	TRBJ1-1	NA	15	CASSLEAGRNTEAFF	TGTGCCAGCAGCTTAGAGGCGGGCAGGAACACTGAAGCTTTCTTT
TRBV6-5	NA	TRBJ2-7	NA	13	CASISDSGREQYF	TGTGCCAGCATCTCTGACAGCGGGCGCGAGCAGTACTTC
TRBV7-2	TRBD1	TRBJ2-7	NA	14	CASSRDRASYEQYF	TGTGCCAGCAGCCGGGACAGGGCCTCCTACGAGCAGTACTTC
TRBV7-8	NA	TRBJ1-4	NA	15	CASSLGSEGLRKLFF	TGTGCCAGCAGCTTAGGGTCGGAGGGGTTGAGGAAACTGTTTTTT